The clone carrying this T cell receptor (beta chain) has more than one count but fewer than ten. Deletions cut 2 bases from V and 6 bases from J, with 14 bases between. Germline V gives CDR1 MNHEY, CDR2 SMNVEV (reference sequence). This CDR3 is 14 amino acids long. This entry comes from a study of regulatory T cells in long-lasting Graves disease. Arm-PCR of CDR3 regions and iRepertoire HTBI primers were used to build TCR beta libraries. Via MiXCR, TCRdb re-called the multiplex PCR reads, giving one row per CDR3 protein. Of around 500,000 distinct CDR3 sequences listed, 12% were seen once; the top ten hold roughly 8.2%. As for time point: newly diagnosed GD, antithyroid drugs for less than 3 months. From RNA extracted from PBMCs, the TCR library was made. The data were also submitted as part of a second study, on T cells in Graves' hyperthyroidism and ophthalmopathy.

The chain couples TRBV27 to TRBJ2-7, with a tentative D call TRBD1 (5 bases). The sequencing used peripheral blood mononuclear cells (PBMCs), collected at new diagnosis, from a patient treated with antithyroid drugs. The source is a woman in her twenties or thirties with Graves disease. DNA of the CDR3: TGTGCCAGCAGTTTAGGGCAGGGTCCCCTCGAGCAGTACTTC. As protein: CASSLGQGPLEQYF.